This T cell receptor beta chain was documented in a study of cytomegalovirus exposure and HLA in healthy donors. General observations from the study: According to an earlier analysis, most TCR beta V segments yielded productive rearrangements about 90% or about 30% of the time. Associated with cytomegalovirus, according to the listing, were 150 to 200 TCR beta chains. TCR beta sequences reportedly predicted most subjects' HLA-A and HLA-B alleles accurately.

The study sampled nominally healthy donors, though unrecorded immune exposures were likely. About this clone itself: Its antigen is not known.

CDR1 and CDR2 from the germline V gene are SGHTS and YDEGEE. V was pared by 3 bases and J by 1 base, with 11 bases between. The CDR3 sequence is 15 residues long. It was with 60 Vbeta and 13 Jbeta primers that the PCR ran. TCRdb's copy holds only in-frame clones and misses some; the assay was immunoSEQ multiplex PCR. The sample contains 150,000 to 200,000 clones, about 81% of which appear only once. The sample consisted of PBMCs. The chain uses TRBV5-8 and TRBJ1-5; D might be TRBD1 (6 bases). The clonotype originates from a woman aged 30 to 39 in good health and CMV-seronegative. The CDR3 DNA sequence: TGTGCCAGCAGCTCGCGGGGGGCCAGCAATCAGCCCCAGCATTTT. It is translated as CASSSRGASNQPQHF.